Listed here are 2 T cell receptor beta chains from one sample, sequenced in a study of blood T cells in healthy people across ages. A second PCR, run for roughly 7 to 11 cycles, used a sample-barcoded 5' primer plus a J-beta primer mix. One entry per CDR3 protein, called by TCRdb with MiXCR from the 5' RACE reads. The sample holds around 900,000 distinct CDR3 sequences, roughly 50% seen once. The sequencing sample was made of blood. The receptors derive from a woman in her sixties in good health.

The rearrangement joins TRBV7-2 to TRBJ2-6; tentative D call: TRBD2 (5 bases). V lost 5 bases and J lost 0, with 14 bases in between. This CDR3 is 17 amino acids long. The germline V gene encodes CDR1 SGHTA and CDR2 FQGNSA. CDR3 protein: CASSPSLRNSGANVLTF. DNA of the CDR3: TGTGCCAGCAGCCCTAGCCTCAGAAACTCTGGGGCCAACGTCCTGACTTTC.

The CDR3 spells CASAFRPRTEAFF. Here the CDR3 DNA reads TGTGCCAGCGCCTTCCGACCTCGGACTGAAGCTTTCTTT. The V gene is TRBV12-3 or TRBV12-4, the J gene TRBJ1-1; no firm D call. The V end was cut by 8 bases, the J end by 5 bases, with 15 bases between. This CDR3 has 13 amino acids.